This T cell receptor beta chain was identified during a study of blood T cell repertoires in COVID-19. Cohort assignment relied on participant-reported clinical history. The CDR3 covers 14 residues. Per the germline V gene, CDR1 is SGHTA and CDR2 is FQGNSA. V lost 5 bases to trimming and J lost 2 bases; unmatched junction nucleotides: 6. This clone has a single count. Original processing notes: Nucleated cell counts were estimated from reference gene primer amplification. Profiling relied on immunoSEQ multiplex PCR, and the TCRdb table lists in-frame clones only, not all of them. The DNA was the basis for D and trimming; V, J and clone size are from that table. The repertoire holds about 200,000 clones, with over 80% as singletons.

V usage is TRBV7-2 and J usage is TRBJ2-7, with 7 bases aligning to TRBD1. This TCR was recovered from a man younger than 40 who had recovered from COVID-19. The sequenced sample consisted of PBMCs or T cells enriched from blood (not recorded which). The DNA for the CDR3 is TGTGCCAGCAGCGGGGACAGCCTGGCCTACGAGCAGTACTTC. Protein: CASSGDSLAYEQYF.